Each of the 24 T cell receptor beta chains below was sequenced from the same sample in a study of technical replicates of blood from a few donors. Only in-frame clones appear in the TCRdb table, and some are missing; sequencing was by immunoSEQ multiplex PCR. The data hold 85,000 to 100,000 clones, with around 92% observed a single time. Sequencing was performed on T cells isolated from PBMCs. Receptors originate from a human donor in good health.

The chain is built from TRBV11-2 and TRBJ2-7; D might be TRBD2 (6 bases). The CDR3 contains 16 residues. Per the germline V gene, CDR1 is SGHAT and CDR2 is FQNNGV. V lost 0 bases to trimming and J lost 4 bases, with 16 bases between them. The CDR3 nucleotides are TGTGCCAGCAGCTTAGATCGAGGACTATCCCGGTACGAGCAGTACTTC. Translation gives CASSLDRGLSRYEQYF.

The rearrangement joins TRBV7-9 to TRBJ2-7, with a possible D match to TRBD1 (6 bases). The CDR3 runs 15 residues. The germline V gene encodes CDR1 SEHNR and CDR2 FQNEAQ (reference sequence). V was pared by 4 bases and J by 7 bases, with 20 bases between. CDR3 residues: CASSSSWDTNREQYF. The CDR3 bases are TGTGCCAGCAGCTCCAGCTGGGACACGAATCGGGAGCAGTACTTC.

The chain has TRBV5-1 and TRBJ2-7; 13 nucleotides line up with TRBD2. Germline CDR1 and CDR2: SGHRS and YFSETQ. The ends lost 4 bases at V and 5 bases at J; junction bases unmatched: 9. This CDR3 is built from 16 residues. The CDR3 bases are TGCGCCAGCAGCGTGGGGGGACTAGCGGGAACAAACGAGCAGTACTTC. Its protein product is CASSVGGLAGTNEQYF.

The V and J genes are TRBV5-4 and TRBJ1-1; D call uncertain. CDR1 is SGHNT, CDR2 YYREEE, per germline (reference sequence). The CDR3 extends over 14 amino acids. Trimming stripped 4 bases from V and 0 bases from J, with 10 bases between. For the CDR3, the DNA is TGTGCCAGCAGCCTAAACGGTATGAACACTGAAGCTTTCTTT. As protein: CASSLNGMNTEAFF.

The chain employs TRBV2 and TRBJ1-5; D is uncertain. The CDR3 has 16 amino acids. Between the trimmed V and J ends, which lost 3 bases and 0 bases, there was a span of 12 bases. Per germline, CDR1 SNHLY and CDR2 FYNNEI. The CDR3 here is CASSDLAGHSNQPQHF. The CDR3 region has the DNA TGTGCCAGCAGTGATTTGGCAGGCCATAGCAATCAGCCCCAGCATTTT.

The V gene is TRBV7-3, the J gene TRBJ1-1; D ambiguous. V was pared by 5 bases and J by 7 bases, with 20 bases between. The CDR3 spans 15 residues. Germline lookup yields CDR1 SGHTA and CDR2 FQGTGA. This CDR3 reads CASSPPGGPAGEAFF. The CDR3 DNA follows: TGTGCCAGCAGCCCCCCAGGAGGACCTGCCGGTGAAGCTTTCTTT.

The chain uses TRBV18 and TRBJ2-1; TRBD2 matches at 7 bases. Germline values: CDR1 KGHSH, CDR2 LQKENI. The CDR3 is 16 amino acids. The trim removed 2 bases at V and 2 bases at J, leaving 6 bases unmatched. Written as DNA, the CDR3 is TGTGCCAGCTCACCATTGGGAGGGAGTCCCTACAATGAGCAGTTCTTC. Protein sequence: CASSPLGGSPYNEQFF.

The chain is built from TRBV9 and TRBJ2-3; tentative D call: TRBD2 (6 bases). CDR1 is SGDLS and CDR2 is YYNGEE in the germline V gene. The CDR3 spans 17 residues. V dropped 1 base and J dropped 10 bases, with 25 bases sitting between them. The CDR3 region is CASSVRIGPSGEDPQYF. DNA of the CDR3: TGTGCCAGCAGCGTACGCATTGGCCCGTCGGGAGAGGATCCGCAGTATTTT.

CDR3 in DNA: TGTGCCAGCAGCGTGATGGGAGGGCGTGATGAAAAACTGTTTTTT. Translating it yields CASSVMGGRDEKLFF. The chain uses TRBV7-9 and TRBJ1-4; D unresolved. The germline V gene encodes CDR1 SEHNR and CDR2 FQNEAQ (reference sequence). V was cut by 5 bases and J by 6 bases, with 16 bases left in between. There are 15 residues in the CDR3.

The chain carries TRBV11-2 and TRBJ2-7; TRBD1 matches 7 bases. Trimming removed 5 bases from V and 2 bases from J; junction bases left unmatched: 9. The CDR3 runs 15 residues. Germline V gene data show CDR1 as SGHAT and CDR2 as FQNNGV. The CDR3 is CASSHILGQTYEQYF. The CDR3 bases are TGTGCCAGCAGCCACATCCTGGGACAGACCTACGAGCAGTACTTC.

The rearrangement links TRBV15 to TRBJ2-1; D not resolved. Trimming cost V 0 bases and J 7 bases, with 4 bases left between them. This CDR3 has 12 residues. The germline gives CDR1 LNHNV, CDR2 YYDKDF (reference sequence). The CDR3 loop reads CATSRDSNEQFF. The CDR3, as DNA: TGTGCCACCAGCAGAGATTCGAATGAGCAGTTCTTC.

This clone has at least ten counts. The chain has TRBV7-9 and TRBJ2-7; the match to TRBD1 covers 8 bases. Trimming cost V 5 bases and J 4 bases; bases outside gene matches: 4. CDR1 and CDR2 from the germline V gene are SEHNR and FQNEAQ (reference sequence). The CDR3 totals 13 residues. The CDR3 DNA sequence: TGTGCCAGCAGCCCTCAGGGGGCTTACGAGCAGTACTTC. Protein: CASSPQGAYEQYF.

The chain is built from TRBV4-1 and TRBJ2-6; D remains ambiguous. With 1 base removed from V and 0 bases from J, the gap between germline ends came to 13 bases. Germline assignment: CDR1 MGHRA and CDR2 YSYEKL. This CDR3 spans 18 amino acids. CDR3 loop: CASSQGDGMVSGANVLTF. DNA of the CDR3: TGCGCCAGCAGCCAAGGAGATGGTATGGTCTCTGGGGCCAACGTCCTGACTTTC.

The rearrangement uses TRBV28 and TRBJ2-7; a weak D match, TRBD1 (6 bases). The CDR3 spans 14 residues. Deletions cut 3 bases from V and 6 bases from J, with 15 bases between. Germline V gives CDR1 MDHEN, CDR2 SYDVKM. This CDR3 reads CASSFLTGLSEQYF. In nucleotides, the CDR3 is TGTGCCAGCAGTTTCCTAACAGGGTTGAGCGAGCAGTACTTC.

The chain links TRBV10-2 to TRBJ1-1, with D tentatively TRBD1 (6 bases). The CDR3 has 14 residues. In germline, CDR1 is WSHSY, CDR2 SAAADI. Trimming took 6 bases from V and 1 from J, leaving 12 bases between them. The CDR3 is CASRDRTQNTEAFF. In DNA, the CDR3 is TGCGCCAGCAGGGACAGAACCCAGAACACTGAAGCTTTCTTT.

J is TRBJ1-1 and V is TRBV19; the match to TRBD1 covers 7 bases. This CDR3 spans 14 amino acids. Germline trimming cut 6 bases from V and 2 bases from J; bases unmatched to any gene: 6. Germline V gene sequence: CDR1 LNHDA, CDR2 SQIVND (reference sequence). The CDR3 is CASRRQGANTEAFF. CDR3 DNA sequence: TGTGCCAGTAGGCGACAGGGAGCTAACACTGAAGCTTTCTTT.

The chain recombines TRBV6-1 with TRBJ1-2; 9 bases fit TRBD1. Germline V gives CDR1 MNHNS, CDR2 SASEGT. V lost 11 bases, J lost 1 base, and 11 bases stayed unmatched. The CDR3 runs to 15 residues. CDR3 protein: CASREDRGFNYGYTF. The CDR3 nucleotides read TGTGCCTCCCGAGAGGACAGGGGATTTAACTATGGCTACACCTTC.

The chain carries TRBV19 and TRBJ1-2; maybe TRBD1 (6 bases). The germline V gene encodes CDR1 LNHDA and CDR2 SQIVND (reference sequence). V was pared by 5 bases and J by 0 bases, with 16 bases between. The CDR3 sequence is 16 residues long. CDR3 DNA sequence: TGTGCCAGTAGTCCCCCCATGGGGGGGCCTAACTATGGCTACACCTTC. This sequence encodes CASSPPMGGPNYGYTF.

Here the CDR3 reads CASSVTGTGHSTDTQYF. Written as DNA, the CDR3 is TGTGCCAGCAGCGTAACCGGGACAGGGCATAGCACAGATACGCAGTATTTT. The chain links TRBV9 to TRBJ2-3, with 9 bases that match TRBD1. The CDR3 length is 17 residues. Germline loops: CDR1 SGDLS, CDR2 YYNGEE. V shed 1 base and J 0 bases; nucleotides not matched to a gene: 6.

This clone appeared once. The V call is TRBV19, the J call TRBJ1-5; TRBD1 aligns across 8 bases. V was clipped by 1 base and J by 7 bases; unmatched bases: 3. The germline CDR1 and CDR2 sequences are LNHDA and SQIVND (reference sequence). The CDR3 length is 14 residues. The CDR3 loop is CASSIGQGAQPQHF. The CDR3, as DNA: TGTGCCAGTAGTATAGGGCAGGGGGCACAGCCCCAGCATTTT.

The chain carries TRBV14 and TRBJ2-1, with D maybe TRBD2 (7 bases). The V end was cut by 0 bases, the J end by 2 bases, with 14 bases between. Germline V lookup: CDR1 SGHDN, CDR2 FVKESK. The CDR3 runs 17 residues. CDR3 coding DNA: TGTGCCAGCAGCCAAGAATTTGTCGGGGGGCCCTACAATGAGCAGTTCTTC. Protein sequence: CASSQEFVGGPYNEQFF.

The chain joins TRBV4-2 to TRBJ1-1; 7 nucleotides agree with TRBD1. After removal of 0 bases from V and 3 bases from J, the junction contained 13 bases not matched to a gene. The germline gives CDR1 LGHNA, CDR2 YNFKEQ. The CDR3 sequence is 18 residues long. The chain's CDR3 is CASSQDLAGYRGDTEAFF. The CDR3, as DNA: TGTGCCAGCAGCCAAGATCTCGCCGGATACAGGGGTGACACTGAAGCTTTCTTT.

This clone was detected once. The chain is built from TRBV7-3 and TRBJ2-2; D not certain. Trimming cost V 3 bases and J 6 bases, with 11 bases left between them. Germline V gene data show CDR1 as SGHTA and CDR2 as FQGTGA. CDR3 length equals 14 residues. CDR3: CASSFASISGELFF. For the CDR3, the DNA is TGTGCCAGCAGCTTTGCGTCTATTTCCGGGGAGCTGTTTTTT.

V is TRBV15 and J is TRBJ2-6; TRBD1 agrees at 7 bases. The germline V gene encodes CDR1 LNHNV and CDR2 YYDKDF (reference sequence). The CDR3 totals 18 residues. V lost 6 bases, J lost 0 bases, and 11 bases stayed unmatched. CDR3 sequence: CATSTAGGRFSGANVLTF. Written as DNA, the CDR3 is TGTGCCACCAGTACTGCAGGGGGACGCTTCTCTGGGGCCAACGTCCTGACTTTC.